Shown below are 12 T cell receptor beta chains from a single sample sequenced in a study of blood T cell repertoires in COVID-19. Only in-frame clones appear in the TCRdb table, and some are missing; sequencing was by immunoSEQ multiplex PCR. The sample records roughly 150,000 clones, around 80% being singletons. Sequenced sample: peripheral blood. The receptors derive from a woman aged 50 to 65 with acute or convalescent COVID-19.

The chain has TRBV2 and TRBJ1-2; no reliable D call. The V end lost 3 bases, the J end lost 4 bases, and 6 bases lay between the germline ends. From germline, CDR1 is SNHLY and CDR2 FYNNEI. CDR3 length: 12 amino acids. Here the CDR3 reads CASSEVAYGYTF. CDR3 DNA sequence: TGTGCCAGCAGTGAGGTAGCCTATGGCTACACCTTC. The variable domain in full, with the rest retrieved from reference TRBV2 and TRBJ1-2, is EPEVTQTPSHQVTQMGQEVILRCVPISNHLYFYWYRQILGQKVEFLVSFYNNEISEKSEIFDDQFSVERPDGSNFTLKIRSTKLEDSAMYFCASSEVAYGYTFGSGTRLTVV.

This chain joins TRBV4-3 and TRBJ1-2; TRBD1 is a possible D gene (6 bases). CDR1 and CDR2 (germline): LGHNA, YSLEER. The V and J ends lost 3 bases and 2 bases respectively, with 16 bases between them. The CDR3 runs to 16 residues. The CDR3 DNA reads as TGCGCCAGCAGCCATTTACAGGGAAGCCAGAACTATGGCTACACCTTC. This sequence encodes CASSHLQGSQNYGYTF.

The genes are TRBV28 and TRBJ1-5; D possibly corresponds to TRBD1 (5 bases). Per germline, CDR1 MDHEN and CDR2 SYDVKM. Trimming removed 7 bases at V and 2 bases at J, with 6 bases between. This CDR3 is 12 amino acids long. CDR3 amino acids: CASKTGNQPQHF. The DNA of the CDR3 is TGTGCCAGCAAGACAGGCAATCAGCCCCAGCATTTT. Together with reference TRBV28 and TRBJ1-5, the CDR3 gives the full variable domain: DVKVTQSSRYLVKRTGEKVFLECVQDMDHENMFWYRQDPGLGLRLIYFSYDVKMKEKGDIPEGYSVSREKKERFSLILESASTNQTSMYLCASKTGNQPQHFGDGTRLSIL.

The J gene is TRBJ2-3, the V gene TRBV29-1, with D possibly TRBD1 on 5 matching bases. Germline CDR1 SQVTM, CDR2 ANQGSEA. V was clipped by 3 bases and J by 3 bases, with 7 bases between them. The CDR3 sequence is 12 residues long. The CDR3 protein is CSVDKGTDTQYF. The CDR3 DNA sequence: TGCAGCGTTGATAAGGGGACAGATACGCAGTATTTT.

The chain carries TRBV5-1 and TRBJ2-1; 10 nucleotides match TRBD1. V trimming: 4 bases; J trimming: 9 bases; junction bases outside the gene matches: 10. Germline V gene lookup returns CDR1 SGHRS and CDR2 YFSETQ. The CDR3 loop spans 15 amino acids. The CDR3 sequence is CASSPTRTGGREQFF. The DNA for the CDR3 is TGCGCCAGCAGCCCGACGAGGACAGGGGGTCGTGAGCAGTTCTTC.

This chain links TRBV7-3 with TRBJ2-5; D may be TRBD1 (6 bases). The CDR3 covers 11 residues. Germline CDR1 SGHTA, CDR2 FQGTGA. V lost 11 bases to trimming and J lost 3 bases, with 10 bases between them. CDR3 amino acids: CAGTGKETQYF. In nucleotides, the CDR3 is TGTGCCGGAACAGGGAAAGAGACCCAGTACTTC.

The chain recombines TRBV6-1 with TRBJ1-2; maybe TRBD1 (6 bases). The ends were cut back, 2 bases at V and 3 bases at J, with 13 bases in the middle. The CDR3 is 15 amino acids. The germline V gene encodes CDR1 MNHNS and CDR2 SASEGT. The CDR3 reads CASSEIGGLYYGYTF. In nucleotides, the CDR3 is TGTGCCAGCAGTGAAATAGGGGGTTTGTACTATGGCTACACCTTC.

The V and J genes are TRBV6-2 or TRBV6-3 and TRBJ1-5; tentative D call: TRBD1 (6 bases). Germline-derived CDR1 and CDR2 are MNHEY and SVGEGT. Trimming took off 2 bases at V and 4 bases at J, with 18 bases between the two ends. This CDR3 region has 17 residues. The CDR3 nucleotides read TGTGCCAGCAGTTACAACGGTTTAGGGGGTAATAATCAGCCCCAGCATTTT. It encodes CASSYNGLGGNNQPQHF.

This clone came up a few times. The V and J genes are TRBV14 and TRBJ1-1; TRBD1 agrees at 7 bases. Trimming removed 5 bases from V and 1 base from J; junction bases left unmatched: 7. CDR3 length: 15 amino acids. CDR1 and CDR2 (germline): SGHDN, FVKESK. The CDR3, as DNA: TGTGCCAGCAGCTCCAGGGGGAAGGGGAACACTGAAGCTTTCTTT. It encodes CASSSRGKGNTEAFF.

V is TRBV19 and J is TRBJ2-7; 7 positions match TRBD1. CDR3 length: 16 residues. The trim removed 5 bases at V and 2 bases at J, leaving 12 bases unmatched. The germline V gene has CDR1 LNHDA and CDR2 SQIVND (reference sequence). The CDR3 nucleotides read TGTGCCAGTAGTTTACAAGCGAGAACAGGGGCCTACGAGCAGTACTTC. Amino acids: CASSLQARTGAYEQYF.

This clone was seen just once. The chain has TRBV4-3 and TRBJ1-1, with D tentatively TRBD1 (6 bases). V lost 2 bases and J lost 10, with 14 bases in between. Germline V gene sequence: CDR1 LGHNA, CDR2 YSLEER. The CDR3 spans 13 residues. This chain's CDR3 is CASSQREGGIAFF. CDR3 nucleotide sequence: TGCGCCAGCAGCCAAAGGGAGGGGGGGATAGCTTTCTTT.

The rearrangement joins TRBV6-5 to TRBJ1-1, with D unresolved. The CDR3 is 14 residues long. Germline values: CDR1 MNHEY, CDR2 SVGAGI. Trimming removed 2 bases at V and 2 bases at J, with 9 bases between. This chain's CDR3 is CASSYNGENTEAFF. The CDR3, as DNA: TGTGCCAGCAGTTACAACGGAGAAAACACTGAAGCTTTCTTT.